These 25 T cell receptor beta chains share one sample of origin, sequenced in a study of blood T cell repertoires in COVID-19. Generated by immunoSEQ multiplex PCR, the TCRdb table keeps only in-frame clones and is missing some. The profile shows 150,000 to 200,000 clones, almost 80% of them singletons. Material: PBMCs or T cells enriched from blood (not recorded which). The receptors originated from a woman aged 45-59 years who had recovered from COVID-19.

The V and J genes are TRBV7-2 and TRBJ2-3, with 10 bases aligning to TRBD2. Germline CDR1 is SGHTA and CDR2 is FQGNSA. This CDR3 is built from 16 residues. V lost 1 base, J lost 6 bases, and 7 bases stayed unmatched. In DNA, the CDR3 is TGTGCCAGCAGCTTAGGTCTAGCGGGAGATGGTGATACGCAGTATTTT. Its protein product is CASSLGLAGDGDTQYF. The whole variable domain, filled in from reference TRBV7-2 and TRBJ2-3, reads GAGVSQSPSNKVTEKGKDVELRCDPISGHTALYWYRQSLGQGLEFLIYFQGNSAPDKSGLPSDRFSAERTGGSVSTLTIQRTQQEDSAVYLCASSLGLAGDGDTQYFGPGTRLTVL.

This chain uses TRBV19 with TRBJ2-3; TRBD2 matches 8 bases. The CDR3 consists of 16 residues. V was clipped by 7 bases and J by 5 bases; unmatched bases: 14. Per germline, CDR1 LNHDA and CDR2 SQIVND (reference sequence). The CDR3 region is CASKLGSGRALDTQYF. CDR3 sequence (DNA): TGTGCCAGTAAACTAGGGAGCGGGAGAGCGTTAGATACGCAGTATTTT.

This clone was counted a few times. J is TRBJ2-7 and V is TRBV24-1; D perhaps matches TRBD1 (6 bases). Germline values: CDR1 KGHDR, CDR2 SFDVKD. The CDR3 extends over 16 amino acids. Trimming stripped 7 bases from V and 0 bases from J, with 18 bases between. This CDR3 is CATRVRKGVCSYEQYF. In DNA form, the CDR3 reads TGTGCCACCAGAGTTAGGAAGGGGGTTTGCTCCTACGAGCAGTACTTC.

The rearrangement joins TRBV7-9 to TRBJ2-7; no reliable D call. V gave up 4 bases and J gave up 0 bases, with 10 bases separating them. The CDR3 is made up of 14 amino acids. The germline V gene encodes CDR1 SEHNR and CDR2 FQNEAQ (reference sequence). In nucleotides, the CDR3 is TGTGCCAGCAGCTCCCGACAAAGCTCCTACGAGCAGTACTTC. This encodes CASSSRQSSYEQYF.

The chain carries TRBV28 and TRBJ2-6, with D possibly being TRBD1 (7 bases). V lost 7 bases and J 3 bases, leaving 16 bases between the germline ends. The germline V gene has CDR1 MDHEN and CDR2 SYDVKM. The CDR3 has 16 residues. The CDR3 bases are TGTGCCAGCACTCAGGGGGGCGCATTTGGGGCCAACGTCCTGACTTTC. Translated: CASTQGGAFGANVLTF. Full variable domain (rest looked up from reference TRBV28 and TRBJ2-6): DVKVTQSSRYLVKRTGEKVFLECVQDMDHENMFWYRQDPGLGLRLIYFSYDVKMKEKGDIPEGYSVSREKKERFSLILESASTNQTSMYLCASTQGGAFGANVLTFGAGSRLTVL.

The CDR3 DNA reads as TGTGCCAGCAGCCAACGTTCCTCCGGAGGAGGAGGCGATGGCTACACCTTC. It yields the protein CASSQRSSGGGGDGYTF. The V gene is TRBV3-1 (or the pseudogene TRBV3-2), the J gene TRBJ1-2; D is ambiguous. Trimming took off 2 bases at V and 6 bases at J, with 22 bases between the two ends. Per the germline V gene, CDR1 is LGHDT and CDR2 is YNNKEL (reference sequence). This CDR3 spans 17 amino acids.

The rearrangement joins TRBV5-1 to TRBJ1-4; a weak D match, TRBD1 (5 bases). Trimming removed 4 bases at V and 5 bases at J, with 12 bases between. CDR1 is SGHRS and CDR2 is YFSETQ in the germline V gene. This CDR3 spans 14 amino acids. CDR3 nucleotide sequence: TGCGCCAGCAGCACCCGCGGGGGGAATGAAAAACTGTTTTTT. Protein sequence: CASSTRGGNEKLFF.

The J gene is TRBJ1-5, the V gene TRBV5-1; D gene unclear. Trimming pared 0 bases from V and 4 bases from J, leaving 8 bases between. The CDR3 loop spans 14 amino acids. Germline V gives CDR1 SGHRS, CDR2 YFSETQ. The DNA of the CDR3 is TGCGCCAGCAGCTTGGGGCAGGCAAATCAGCCCCAGCATTTT. This translates into CASSLGQANQPQHF.

This chain connects TRBV19 to TRBJ1-2; D possibly corresponds to TRBD1 (6 bases). CDR1 and CDR2 from the germline V gene are LNHDA and SQIVND (reference sequence). Trimming removed 5 bases at V and 4 bases at J, with 17 bases between. The CDR3 has 15 residues. This chain's CDR3 is CASSPSQGMGYGYTF. For the CDR3, the DNA is TGTGCCAGTAGTCCCTCACAGGGTATGGGCTATGGCTACACCTTC.

This rearrangement joins TRBV11-2 to TRBJ1-1; TRBD1 is a possible D gene (5 bases). Trimming removed 0 bases from V and 1 base from J, with 12 bases in between. From germline, CDR1 is SGHAT and CDR2 FQNNGV. The CDR3 is 16 amino acids. CDR3 loop: CASSLEQAFRNTEAFF. The DNA of the CDR3 is TGTGCCAGCAGCTTAGAACAGGCCTTTAGGAACACTGAAGCTTTCTTT.

The V gene is TRBV4-1, the J gene TRBJ2-1; maybe TRBD2 (5 bases). The CDR3 extends over 15 amino acids. CDR1 is MGHRA and CDR2 is YSYEKL in the germline V gene. V was clipped by 5 bases and J by 4 bases, with 15 bases between them. The CDR3: CASSFGLDFYNEQFF. The CDR3 DNA follows: TGCGCCAGCAGCTTCGGACTGGACTTTTACAATGAGCAGTTCTTC.

Points on this clone: An end of the junction differs from the germline gene, which may be a read error. The V and J genes are TRBV6-5 and TRBJ1-1; D is uncertain. The CDR3 totals 12 residues. The V gene's germline CDR1 is MNHEY and CDR2 SVGAGI. Here the CDR3 reads CASRTPVRRVGF. In DNA, the CDR3 is TGTGCCAGCAGGACCCCAGTCCGGAGAGTTGGTTTT.

This clone showed up just a few times. The V call is TRBV27, the J call TRBJ2-5; a weak D match, TRBD1 (5 bases). Trimming took off 4 bases at V and 4 bases at J, with 22 bases between the two ends. The CDR3 runs to 17 residues. Germline-derived CDR1 and CDR2 are MNHEY and SMNVEV (reference sequence). DNA for the CDR3: TGTGCCAGCAGTTGCCGAATAAAGGGGTTTTTGGGAGAGACCCAGTACTTC. It translates to CASSCRIKGFLGETQYF.

V and J are TRBV29-1 and TRBJ2-5; D is possibly TRBD1 (5 bases). V dropped 1 base and J dropped 5 bases, with 8 bases sitting between them. Looked up from germline, CDR1 is SQVTM and CDR2 is ANQGSEA. The CDR3 loop spans 12 amino acids. The CDR3 sequence: CSVEVQGETQYF. As DNA, the CDR3 is TGCAGCGTTGAAGTCCAGGGCGAGACCCAGTACTTC. Full variable domain (remainder filled in from reference TRBV29-1 and TRBJ2-5): SAVISQKPSRDICQRGTSLTIQCQVDSQVTMMFWYRQQPGQSLTLIATANQGSEATYESGFVIDKFPISRPNLTFSTLTVSNMSPEDSSIYLCSVEVQGETQYFGPGTRLLVL.

This chain links TRBV7-8 with TRBJ1-5; D is perhaps TRBD1 (5 bases). The V gene's germline CDR1 is SGHVS and CDR2 FQNEAQ. CDR3 length: 16 residues. The ends were cut back, 0 bases at V and 2 bases at J, with 11 bases in the middle. In nucleotides, the CDR3 is TGTGCCAGCAGCTTAGCCGGGGGTGCGGGCAATCAGCCCCAGCATTTT. It is translated as CASSLAGGAGNQPQHF.

In DNA form, the CDR3 reads TGTGCCAGCAGCTTTATCGTCAACAGGGGAAATCAGCCCCAGCATTTT. Its protein product is CASSFIVNRGNQPQHF. This chain connects TRBV5-8 to TRBJ1-5; TRBD1 matches at 7 bases. Germline CDR1 is SGHTS and CDR2 is YDEGEE. The V segment lost 2 bases and the J segment 4 bases; nucleotides outside the gene matches: 9. The CDR3 consists of 16 residues.

The chain joins TRBV7-9 to TRBJ2-7; 7 bases agree with TRBD2. The CDR3 totals 15 residues. The trim removed 4 bases at V and 2 bases at J, leaving 8 bases unmatched. Germline lookup yields CDR1 SEHNR and CDR2 FQNEAQ (reference sequence). The DNA for the CDR3 is TGTGCCAGCAGCTCCCCCCTCGCGGGAGCCTACGAGCAGTACTTC. Translating it yields CASSSPLAGAYEQYF.

The chain recombines TRBV10-1 with TRBJ1-2; 11 bases are shared with TRBD1. V shed 6 bases and J 3 bases; nucleotides not matched to a gene: 3. The CDR3 loop spans 14 amino acids. CDR1 and CDR2 from the germline V gene are WNHNN and SYGVQD (reference sequence). The CDR3, as DNA: TGCGCCAGCAGAGGGACAGGGGGGGACTATGGCTACACCTTC. This translates into CASRGTGGDYGYTF.

The chain links TRBV5-5 to TRBJ1-2; unclear D gene. The CDR3 spans 17 residues. From germline, CDR1 is SGHKS and CDR2 YYEKEE (reference sequence). Trimming took off 4 bases at V and 1 base at J, with 20 bases between the two ends. DNA of the CDR3: TGTGCCAGCAGCCCGGTAGTACCACGTCCTCTTAACTATGGCTACACCTTC. This sequence encodes CASSPVVPRPLNYGYTF.

This clone was recorded a few times. V and J are TRBV19 and TRBJ2-4; tentatively, D is TRBD2 (5 bases). This CDR3 has 13 amino acids. Germline V gene lookup returns CDR1 LNHDA and CDR2 SQIVND (reference sequence). Trimming shortened V by 4 bases and J by 5 bases, and 9 bases separated the two germline ends. The CDR3 nucleotides are TGTGCCAGTAGTACACTAGAGCAAAACATTCAGTACTTC. This encodes CASSTLEQNIQYF.

The chain recombines TRBV5-4 with TRBJ2-2, with D tentatively TRBD2 (6 bases). Germline assignment: CDR1 SGHNT and CDR2 YYREEE (reference sequence). Trimming removed 2 bases at V and 4 bases at J, with 12 bases between. The CDR3 runs to 15 residues. CDR3 loop: CASSLGGSGTGELFF. CDR3 nucleotides: TGTGCCAGCAGCTTAGGAGGGAGTGGCACCGGGGAGCTGTTTTTT.

The chain has TRBV4-2 and TRBJ1-2, with 9 bases matching TRBD1. The V gene's germline CDR1 is LGHNA and CDR2 YNFKEQ. Unmatched junction bases numbered 10, after V lost 4 bases and J lost 10 bases. The CDR3 loop spans 14 amino acids. CDR3 residues: CASSRGGQGTSYTF. The DNA for the CDR3 is TGTGCCAGCAGCCGAGGGGGACAGGGAACATCCTACACCTTC.

The chain carries TRBV29-1 and TRBJ1-1; possible D gene TRBD1, 6 bases. Germline-derived CDR1 and CDR2 are SQVTM and ANQGSEA. The CDR3 has 12 residues. Trimming cost V 6 bases and J 6 bases, with 14 bases left between them. The CDR3 loop reads CSVARGVPEAFF. CDR3 DNA sequence: TGCAGCGTCGCCAGGGGTGTACCTGAAGCTTTCTTT.

The chain couples TRBV5-6 to TRBJ2-1, with D tentatively TRBD2 (6 bases). Germline lookup yields CDR1 SGHDT and CDR2 YYEEEE. Between the trimmed V and J ends, which lost 6 bases and 7 bases, there was a span of 20 bases. This CDR3 spans 15 amino acids. CDR3 region: CASTPPSALGNEQFF. The CDR3 DNA sequence: TGTGCCAGCACCCCCCCTAGCGCCTTAGGGAATGAGCAGTTCTTC.

V usage is TRBV24-1 and J usage is TRBJ1-4, with TRBD1 matching over 7 bases. This CDR3 has 15 amino acids. Germline lookup yields CDR1 KGHDR and CDR2 SFDVKD. Trimming took 10 bases from V and 6 from J; bases not matched to a gene: 13. CDR3 DNA sequence: TGTGCCACTTCCGGGCAAGAGACAGGGTATGAAAAACTGTTTTTT. As protein: CATSGQETGYEKLFF.